Listed here is a single T cell receptor (beta chain). As yet, its antigen is unknown. This sample's treatment: 19 received Ad26.COV2.S at low or high dose, single or two shots; several received placebo; per-sample allocation not given. All samples were drawn on day 63, counting from the first vaccine or placebo injection. The data were taken from a study of Ad26.COV2.S vaccination and SARS-CoV-2 variants. Study details: Trial arm assignment for the donor was COV1001 Ad26.COV2.S. Study-wide results and limits: Substantial response breadth was reportedly seen for spike-specific CD8+ and CD4+ T cells after vaccination. Comparability of non-spike TCR breadth was observed across vaccine and placebo recipients.

TCRdb's copy holds only in-frame clones and misses some; the assay was immunoSEQ multiplex PCR. The sample shows about 680,000 clones, about 90% of them seen only once. This clonotype originated in a person between 18 and 59 years old who received the Ad26.COV2.S COVID-19 vaccine or a placebo. The specimen was peripheral blood, collected in a trial of Ad26.COV2.S vaccine versus placebo.

CDR3 DNA: TGTGCCAGCAGCCAACCCCCGGGGACAGGGGCCAGAAACACTGAAGCTTTCTTT. Translation gives CASSQPPGTGARNTEAFF. The rearrangement uses TRBV3-1 (or the pseudogene TRBV3-2) and TRBJ1-1, with 10 bases identical to TRBD1. This CDR3 has 18 residues. Trimming removed 2 bases from V and 2 bases from J; junction bases left unmatched: 11. Per the germline V gene, CDR1 is LGHDT and CDR2 is YNNKEL (reference sequence).